This passage covers 17 T cell receptor beta chains from one sample sequenced in a study of neoadjuvant nivolumab and ipilimumab in lung cancer. Clones were read by immunoSEQ multiplex PCR, and TCRdb kept only the in-frame ones, dropping some. The table includes 39,000 or so clones, approximately 92% detected once. This specimen was peripheral blood, taken before neoadjuvant nivolumab, alone or with ipilimumab. All receptors come from an adult with non-small cell lung cancer.

The V call is TRBV6-5, the J call TRBJ2-5; D remains ambiguous. Germline CDR1 MNHEY, CDR2 SVGAGI. The CDR3 loop spans 12 amino acids. V was clipped by 5 bases and J by 4 bases, with 8 bases between them. The CDR3 DNA reads as TGTGCCAGCAGTGCAGAGCGAGAGACCCAGTACTTC. Its translation: CASSAERETQYF.

The chain uses TRBV20-1 and TRBJ1-1; D is unclear. The CDR3 runs to 11 residues. V was clipped by 3 bases and J by 7 bases, with 9 bases between them. Germline V gives CDR1 DFQATT, CDR2 SNEGSKA (reference sequence). In DNA, the CDR3 is TGCAGTGCTAGTTTTGGATTTGAAGCTTTCTTT. Translated, it gives CSASFGFEAFF.

The chain has TRBV7-9 and TRBJ1-2; D is perhaps TRBD1 (5 bases). The V and J ends lost 3 bases and 8 bases respectively, with 13 bases between them. The germline CDR1 and CDR2 sequences are SEHNR and FQNEAQ (reference sequence). This CDR3 is 13 amino acids long. The CDR3 DNA reads TGTGCCAGCAGCTTGACAGCGTCTCGGGGCTACACCTTC. It codes for CASSLTASRGYTF.

V usage is TRBV30 and J usage is TRBJ1-2, with TRBD1 matching 8 bases. Germline CDR1 GTSNPN, CDR2 SVGIG (reference sequence). The V and J ends lost 2 bases and 7 bases, in that order; junction bases with no gene match: 3. This CDR3 has 12 residues. The CDR3 nucleotides are TGTGCCTGGAGTTCAGGGGGCCGTGGCTACACCTTC. It is translated as CAWSSGGRGYTF. Based on the CDR3 plus reference TRBV30 and TRBJ1-2, the full variable domain is SQTIHQWPATLVQPVGSPLSLECTVEGTSNPNLYWYRQAAGRGLQLLFYSVGIGQISSEVPQNLSASRPQDRQFILSSKKLLLSDSGFYLCAWSSGGRGYTFGSGTRLTVV.

This chain links TRBV2 with TRBJ2-7; maybe TRBD2 (6 bases). The germline V gene encodes CDR1 SNHLY and CDR2 FYNNEI. The length of the CDR3 is 12 residues. V lost 7 bases and J 9 bases, leaving 16 bases between the germline ends. CDR3 bases: TGTGCCAGCACCCCACTGGGGCGGGGGCAGTACTTC. As protein: CASTPLGRGQYF.

V gene TRBV19 combines with J gene TRBJ2-2; 9 bases are shared with TRBD2. This CDR3 has 14 amino acids. From germline, CDR1 is LNHDA and CDR2 SQIVND (reference sequence). Trimming cost V 11 bases and J 6 bases; bases outside gene matches: 10. CDR3 sequence (DNA): TGTGCCTTAAAGCGGGAGGAGGGGGCCGGGGAGCTGTTTTTT. Its translation: CALKREEGAGELFF.

The chain couples TRBV5-1 to TRBJ2-5; D is possibly TRBD2 (6 bases). Germline values: CDR1 SGHRS, CDR2 YFSETQ. Trimming shortened V by 4 bases and J by 5 bases, and 18 bases separated the two germline ends. CDR3 length equals 15 residues. This CDR3 reads CASSAGTATGETQYF. In DNA, the CDR3 is TGCGCCAGCAGCGCCGGGACTGCAACCGGCGAGACCCAGTACTTC.

The J gene is TRBJ2-2, the V gene TRBV2; D is perhaps TRBD1 (6 bases). Trimming left V 9 bases short and J 3 bases short, with 11 bases between. Germline CDR1 and CDR2: SNHLY and FYNNEI. The CDR3 length is 13 residues. The DNA for the CDR3 is TGTGCCAGAAAGGACAGACACACCGGGGAGCTGTTTTTT. It codes for CARKDRHTGELFF.

The rearrangement uses TRBV11-2 and TRBJ2-7; D perhaps matches TRBD2 (6 bases). In germline, CDR1 is SGHAT, CDR2 FQNNGV. CDR3 size: 14 residues. Trimming removed 5 bases at V and 1 base at J, with 12 bases between. CDR3 in amino acids: CASSLGRDSYEQYF. The CDR3 bases are TGTGCCAGCAGCCTAGGGCGGGATTCCTACGAGCAGTACTTC.

This rearrangement joins TRBV7-2 to TRBJ2-1, with 8 positions matching TRBD1. The germline V gene encodes CDR1 SGHTA and CDR2 FQGNSA. Unmatched junction bases numbered 7, after V lost 5 bases and J lost 4 bases. The CDR3 loop spans 15 amino acids. CDR3 sequence reads: CASSPQGAGYNEQFF. The CDR3 DNA sequence: TGTGCCAGCAGCCCGCAGGGGGCTGGATACAATGAGCAGTTCTTC.

This chain uses TRBV30 with TRBJ2-5, with 8 bases identical to TRBD1. Trimming at V came to 0 bases and at J to 2 bases, leaving 5 bases not matched to a gene. Germline V CDR1 and CDR2: GTSNPN, SVGIG (reference sequence). This CDR3 region has 15 residues. The CDR3, as DNA: TGTGCCTGGAGTGTAGGTGGGACAGGTCAAGAGACCCAGTACTTC. Translating it yields CAWSVGGTGQETQYF.

This chain uses TRBV7-9 with TRBJ2-7; 13 bases are a match to TRBD2. Germline CDR1 and CDR2: SEHNR and FQNEAQ (reference sequence). V shed 5 bases, J shed 3 bases, and the junction held 13 bases outside the gene matches. The CDR3 contains 18 residues. In DNA form, the CDR3 reads TGTGCCAGCAGCACAACCGGGACTAGCGGGAATTGGCGCTACGAGCAGTACTTC. Protein product: CASSTTGTSGNWRYEQYF.

This clone was observed a handful of times. The chain links TRBV9 to TRBJ1-4; no firm D call. Germline loops: CDR1 SGDLS, CDR2 YYNGEE. The V end lost 2 bases, the J end lost 7 bases, and 12 bases lay between the germline ends. CDR3 size: 14 residues. For the CDR3, the DNA is TGTGCCAGCAGCGTTACAGCTACGCCTGAAAAACTGTTTTTT. Amino acids: CASSVTATPEKLFF.

This clone is a singleton in its sample. The rearrangement joins TRBV5-4 to TRBJ2-2, with D maybe TRBD2 (6 bases). Germline values: CDR1 SGHNT, CDR2 YYREEE (reference sequence). Between the trimmed V and J ends, which lost 3 bases and 4 bases, there was a span of 16 bases. The CDR3 has 16 residues. The CDR3 DNA follows: TGTGCCAGCAGCTCCACCGGGACTGGGTCCACCGGGGAGCTGTTTTTT. This sequence encodes CASSSTGTGSTGELFF.

The V call is TRBV9, the J call TRBJ2-2; D remains ambiguous. CDR3 length equals 11 residues. V lost 7 bases, J lost 2 bases, and 3 bases lay in between. Germline lookup yields CDR1 SGDLS and CDR2 YYNGEE. In DNA, the CDR3 is TGTGCCAGCGAAAACACCGGGGAGCTGTTTTTT. Its protein product is CASENTGELFF.

The chain carries TRBV7-2 and TRBJ2-1; no firm D call. Trimming removed 1 base from V and 8 bases from J, with 9 bases in between. This CDR3 comprises 13 residues. Germline V CDR1 and CDR2: SGHTA, FQGNSA. In nucleotides, the CDR3 is TGTGCCAGCAGCTTAGTGGGTCGTGATGAGCAGTTCTTC. Translated: CASSLVGRDEQFF.

The CDR3: CASSSSQSGPQYF. CDR3 DNA: TGTGCCAGCAGCTCGTCCCAGAGCGGTCCCCAGTATTTT. The chain has TRBV7-9 and TRBJ2-3; D perhaps matches TRBD2 (5 bases). The CDR3 has 13 residues. Germline values: CDR1 SEHNR, CDR2 FQNEAQ (reference sequence). The germline V and J ends were trimmed by 4 bases and 12 bases, with 17 bases remaining between them.